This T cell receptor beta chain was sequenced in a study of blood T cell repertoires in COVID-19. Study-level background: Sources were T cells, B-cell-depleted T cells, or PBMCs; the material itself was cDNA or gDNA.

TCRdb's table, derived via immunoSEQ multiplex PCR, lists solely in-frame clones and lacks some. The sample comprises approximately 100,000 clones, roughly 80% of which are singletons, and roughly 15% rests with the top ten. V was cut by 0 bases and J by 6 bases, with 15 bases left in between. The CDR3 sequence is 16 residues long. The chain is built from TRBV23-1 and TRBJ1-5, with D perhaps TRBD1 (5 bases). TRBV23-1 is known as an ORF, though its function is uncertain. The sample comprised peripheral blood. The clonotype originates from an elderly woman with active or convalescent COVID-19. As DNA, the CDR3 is TGCGCCAGCAGTCAATCGGGGCACGGACCGGGTCAGCCCCAGCATTTT. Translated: CASSQSGHGPGQPQHF.